The clone carrying this T cell receptor (beta chain) was counted between two and nine times. What it recognizes is unknown. V lost 3 bases to trimming and J lost 5 bases; unmatched junction nucleotides: 6. The CDR3 loop spans 15 amino acids. Germline CDR1 reads SGHTA; CDR2 reads FQGNSA. The record originates from a study of T cell repertoires in cytomegalovirus infection. About the research overall: Epitope selection comprised recently identified HLA-C-restricted CMV epitopes and well-studied HLA-B-restricted CMV epitopes. It can be stated that public TCR beta signatures indicated CMV infection as well as a matching HLA type. The study, taken as a whole, reports: Predominance within the ex vivo response was attributable to HLA-C-restricted CMV-specific TCR beta clonotypes. Based on cumulative public TCR beta family frequency, carriers of CMV plus the relevant HLA were identified.

TCRdb recomputed calls from the reads with MiXCR, one row per CDR3 protein. Here the sample spans about 570,000 distinct CDR3 sequences, around 40% being singletons. The material was cultured PBMCs, obtained from culture after CMV antigen stimulation. The J gene is TRBJ2-1, the V gene TRBV7-2, with TRBD2 matching over 8 bases. The source is a human donor in good health (CMV status not recorded). Some clones in this sample may be carry-over from other donors' samples. CDR3 coding DNA: TGTGCCAGCAGCTTCAGACTAGCGAGGAACAATGAGCAGTTCTTC. Amino acids: CASSFRLARNNEQFF.